Following are 6 T cell receptor beta chains from one sample sequenced in a study of blood T cell repertoires in COVID-19. The data were produced by immunoSEQ multiplex PCR, yet TCRdb's version contains in-frame clones alone and is incomplete. The data contain some 200,000 clones, about 81% of them seen just once; the ten biggest clones take up approximately 5.2%. Sequencing was performed on peripheral blood. Receptors originate from a woman in her sixties or seventies with COVID-19, enrolled during active disease.

This chain links TRBV27 with TRBJ2-7; 7 positions match TRBD1. Germline-derived CDR1 and CDR2 are MNHEY and SMNVEV (reference sequence). V trimming: 5 bases; J trimming: 1 base; junction bases outside the gene matches: 5. This CDR3 is 14 amino acids long. This chain's CDR3 is CASSTGTESYEQYF. The DNA for the CDR3 is TGTGCCAGCAGTACCGGGACAGAATCCTACGAGCAGTACTTC.

This clone was seen a few times. CDR3 sequence (DNA): TGTGCCAGCAGTTACTCGAGGACAGGGGGCTACGAGCAGTACTTC. Translated, it gives CASSYSRTGGYEQYF. The gene calls are TRBV6-5 and TRBJ2-7, with 10 bases identical to TRBD1. The CDR3 contains 15 residues. The germline gives CDR1 MNHEY, CDR2 SVGAGI. Trimming at V came to 0 bases and at J to 3 bases, leaving 2 bases not matched to a gene.

This clone appeared once. V and J are TRBV28 and TRBJ2-7; D may be TRBD2 (5 bases). The V gene's germline CDR1 is MDHEN and CDR2 SYDVKM. V gave up 5 bases and J gave up 8 bases, with 22 bases separating them. The CDR3 is made up of 15 amino acids. The DNA for the CDR3 is TGTGCCAGCAGTCCCCGCGGTGCGCGGGTACTTAAGCAGTACTTC. It codes for CASSPRGARVLKQYF.

The V call is TRBV6-5, the J call TRBJ2-7, with TRBD1 as a possible D gene (5 bases). This CDR3 has 16 amino acids. The germline V and J ends were trimmed by 0 bases and 3 bases, with 15 bases remaining between them. Germline V gene lookup returns CDR1 MNHEY and CDR2 SVGAGI. CDR3 in amino acids: CASSYSISQGIYEQYF. CDR3 nucleotide sequence: TGTGCCAGCAGTTACTCGATTTCTCAGGGTATCTACGAGCAGTACTTC.

In its sample, this clone was seen a few times. This chain uses TRBV2 with TRBJ2-1; a possible D gene is TRBD1 (6 bases). The V end was cut by 6 bases, the J end by 4 bases, with 13 bases between. The CDR3 extends over 14 amino acids. Per the germline V gene, CDR1 is SNHLY and CDR2 is FYNNEI. CDR3 region: CASRESTGYNEQFF. The CDR3 DNA sequence: TGTGCCAGCAGAGAATCGACAGGTTACAATGAGCAGTTCTTC.

The gene calls are TRBV6-4 and TRBJ1-5; a weak D match, TRBD1 (6 bases). The CDR3 spans 15 residues. Germline CDR1 is MRHNA and CDR2 is SNTAGT. V lost 6 bases, J lost 0 bases, and 12 bases lay in between. CDR3 nucleotides: TGTGCCAGCAGAGGAAGGACAGATAGCAATCAGCCCCAGCATTTT. Translated, it gives CASRGRTDSNQPQHF.